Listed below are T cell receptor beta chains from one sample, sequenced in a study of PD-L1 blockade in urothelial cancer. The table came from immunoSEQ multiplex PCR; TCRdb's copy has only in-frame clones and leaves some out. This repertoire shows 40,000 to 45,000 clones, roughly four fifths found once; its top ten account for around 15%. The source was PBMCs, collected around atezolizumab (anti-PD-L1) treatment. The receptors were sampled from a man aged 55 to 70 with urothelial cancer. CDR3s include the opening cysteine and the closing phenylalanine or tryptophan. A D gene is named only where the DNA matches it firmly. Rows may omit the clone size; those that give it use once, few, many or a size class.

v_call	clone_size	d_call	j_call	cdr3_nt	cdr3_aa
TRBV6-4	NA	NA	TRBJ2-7	TGTGCCAGCGGACCCGGGCCCCCGGGGAGCTACGAGCAGTACTTC	CASGPGPPGSYEQYF
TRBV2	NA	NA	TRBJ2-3	TGTGCCAGCAGTGATTCCGGGGATACGCAGTATTTT	CASSDSGDTQYF
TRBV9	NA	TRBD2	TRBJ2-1	TGTGCCAGCACCTCCGATAGAGCGGGGGGGCTCAATGAGCAGTTCTTC	CASTSDRAGGLNEQFF
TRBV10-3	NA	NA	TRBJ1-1	TGTGCCATCAGTGAGTTAGCAGGGATATTCAACACTGAAGCTTTCTTT	CAISELAGIFNTEAFF
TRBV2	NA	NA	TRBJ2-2	TGTGCCAGCAGTGACAAGGGGCATTCCGGGGAGCTGTTTTTT	CASSDKGHSGELFF
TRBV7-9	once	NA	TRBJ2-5	TGTGCCAGCAGCCGAGGGTCGGAGACCCAGTACTTC	CASSRGSETQYF
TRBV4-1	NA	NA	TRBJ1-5	TGCGCCAGCAGCCAAGATCGGGGGGATCAGCCCCAGCATTTT	CASSQDRGDQPQHF
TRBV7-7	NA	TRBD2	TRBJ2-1	TGTGCTAGCAGCCTAGGACTAGCGGGGGACAATGAGCAGTTCTTC	CASSLGLAGDNEQFF
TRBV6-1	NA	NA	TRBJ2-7	TGTGCCAGCAGGGTAGAACAGGGCGGGTCCTACGAGCAGTACTTC	CASRVEQGGSYEQYF
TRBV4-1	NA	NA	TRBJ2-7	TGCGCCAGCACCCTTGTCGACCGGAGCTCCTACGAGCAGTACTTC	CASTLVDRSSYEQYF
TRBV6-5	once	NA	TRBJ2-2	TGTGCCAGCAGTGCGAGACTTACCGGGGAGCTGTTTTTT	CASSARLTGELFF
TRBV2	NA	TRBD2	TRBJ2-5	TGTGCCAGCAGCCTAAGGGCTAGCGGAGAAGAGACCCAGTACTTC	CASSLRASGEETQYF
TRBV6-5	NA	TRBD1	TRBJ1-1	TGTGCCAGCAATCCACGACAGGGGGCTGAAGCTTTCTTT	CASNPRQGAEAFF
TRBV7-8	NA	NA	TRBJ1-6	TGTGCCAGCAGCTTAGGTGGGGTACAGCGGGACTCACCCCTCCACTTT	CASSLGGVQRDSPLHF
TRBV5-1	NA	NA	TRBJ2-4	TGCGCCAGCAGCAACAACCCGACACAGCTAGCCAAAAACATTCAGTACTTC	CASSNNPTQLAKNIQYF
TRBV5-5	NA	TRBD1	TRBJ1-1	TGTGCCAGCAGCTGGACAGGTTTAGACACTGAAGCTTTCTTT	CASSWTGLDTEAFF
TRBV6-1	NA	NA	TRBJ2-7	TGTGCCAGCGGGGCAACCGACGTAACCTACGAGCAGTACTTC	CASGATDVTYEQYF
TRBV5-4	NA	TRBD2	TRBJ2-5	TGTGCCAGCAGCACGGGGGGGCCGGGGACCCAGTACTTC	CASSTGGPGTQYF
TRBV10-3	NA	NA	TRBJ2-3	TGTGCCAGTACGTTCGGCGGGGGCGCAGATACGCAGTATTTT	CASTFGGGADTQYF
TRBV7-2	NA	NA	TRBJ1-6	TGTGCCAGCAGCTTAGACCAGTTTTATTCACCCCTCCACTTT	CASSLDQFYSPLHF
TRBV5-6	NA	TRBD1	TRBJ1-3	TGTGCCAGCGGCCGGGACAGGGGCTCTGGAAACACCATATATTTT	CASGRDRGSGNTIYF
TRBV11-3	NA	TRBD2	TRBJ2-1	TGTGCCAGCAGCTCGGGACTATCCTACAATGAGCAGTTCTTC	CASSSGLSYNEQFF
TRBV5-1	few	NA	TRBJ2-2	TGCGCCAGCAGCTCCCACCTGGAGGCCGGGGAGCTGTTTTTT	CASSSHLEAGELFF
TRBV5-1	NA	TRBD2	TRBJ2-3	TGCGCCAGCAGCTTGGGCGGGGGGGCTACAGATACGCAGTATTTT	CASSLGGGATDTQYF
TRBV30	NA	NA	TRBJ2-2	TGTGCCTGGAGTAAGGACATCACCGGGGAGCTGTTTTTT	CAWSKDITGELFF
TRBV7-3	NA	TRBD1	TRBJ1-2	TGTGCCAGCAGCCCTTCCCCCCCCGGGACAGGGTCGTATGGCTACACCTTC	CASSPSPPGTGSYGYTF
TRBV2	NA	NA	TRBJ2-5	TGTGCCAGCAGCGTCCTAGGGGTAGAGACCCAGTACTTC	CASSVLGVETQYF
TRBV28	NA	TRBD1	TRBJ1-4	TGTGCCAGCAGTAACGGACAGGGGGCTTTGGGAGAAAAACTGTTTTTT	CASSNGQGALGEKLFF
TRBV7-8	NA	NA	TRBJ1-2	TGTGCCAGCAGCTTCGGCGGTGACTATGGCTACACCTTC	CASSFGGDYGYTF
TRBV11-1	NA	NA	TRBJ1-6	TGTGCCAGCAGCAAGGACTCAGGCTCACCCCTCCACTTT	CASSKDSGSPLHF